This TCR beta chain stems from a study of shared clonotypes between healthy human individuals. Study as a whole: Those who served as donors were a couple of women and a few men between the ages of 18 and 49.

The assay used deep level. Clones were read by immunoSEQ multiplex PCR, and TCRdb kept only the in-frame ones, dropping some. Counted here are about 2 million clones, about 95% occurring once; the ten biggest clones make up more than 0.95%. Germline V gene sequence: CDR1 KGHSH, CDR2 LQKENI. Deletions cut 0 bases from V and 2 bases from J, with 10 bases between. This CDR3 region has 16 residues. With regard to this clone: Its antigen is undetermined.

Study-wide results and limits: Generation probability values for non-shared clonotypes were lower than those for clonotypes shared by all four donors.

CD8 cells regarded as naive lacked CD45RO, were positively chosen for CCR7, and omitted terminally differentiated effector memory CD45RA+ cells. V and J are TRBV18 and TRBJ1-4; D not resolved. The specimen sequenced was naive CD8+ T cells sorted from blood. This TCR was recovered from a man younger than 35 in good health. The chain's CDR3 is CASSPPKGMTNEKLFF. The CDR3 region has the DNA TGTGCCAGCTCACCACCTAAGGGTATGACTAATGAAAAACTGTTTTTT.